The sequence of this T cell receptor (beta chain) was determined in a study of cytomegalovirus exposure and HLA in healthy donors. Study-level findings and limits: A later analysis associated 15,000 or so TCR beta sequences with HLA alleles at a 0.05 false discovery rate. Previously analyzed data showed that most TCR beta V segments were productive at a frequency of about 87% or about 30%. According to a later analysis, donors in an Asian-associated ancestry cluster reportedly had fewer N-insertions than the roughly 670-donor mean.

With regard to this clone: Its specificity is not known.

In the PCR, 60 Vbeta and 13 Jbeta primers were used. The method was immunoSEQ multiplex PCR; TCRdb's version includes in-frame clones alone and lacks a portion of them. The listing contains fewer than 100,000 clones. The receptor comes from a man aged 50-59 years in good health and CMV-seronegative. The sequencing input was PBMCs.

This CDR3 reads CASMAAGGSGYGYTF. CDR3 DNA sequence: TGTGCCAGCATGGCGGCAGGGGGCTCAGGGTATGGCTACACCTTC. The chain combines TRBV6-5 with TRBJ1-2, with 8 positions matching TRBD1. The CDR3 loop spans 15 amino acids. Trimming removed 7 bases from V and 5 bases from J; junction bases left unmatched: 12. Germline V gene data show CDR1 as MNHEY and CDR2 as SVGAGI.